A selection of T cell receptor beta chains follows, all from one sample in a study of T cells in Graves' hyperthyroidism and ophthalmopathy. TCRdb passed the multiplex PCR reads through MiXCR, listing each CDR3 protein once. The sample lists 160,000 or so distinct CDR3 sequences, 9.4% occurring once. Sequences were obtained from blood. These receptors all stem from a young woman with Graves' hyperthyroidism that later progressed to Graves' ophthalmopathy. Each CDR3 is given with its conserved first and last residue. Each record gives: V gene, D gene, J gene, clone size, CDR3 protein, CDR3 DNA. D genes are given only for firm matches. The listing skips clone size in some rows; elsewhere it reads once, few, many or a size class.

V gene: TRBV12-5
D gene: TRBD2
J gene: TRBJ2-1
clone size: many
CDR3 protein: CASARGGSYNEQFF
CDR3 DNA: TGTGCTAGTGCCCGGGGGGGATCCTACAATGAGCAGTTCTTC

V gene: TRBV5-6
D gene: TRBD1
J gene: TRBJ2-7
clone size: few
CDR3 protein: CASTSRGGLSYEQYF
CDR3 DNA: TGTGCCAGCACCTCCCGAGGGGGCCTATCATACGAGCAGTACTTC

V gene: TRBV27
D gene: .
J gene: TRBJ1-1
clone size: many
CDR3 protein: CASNAARGTEAFF
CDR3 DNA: TGTGCCAGCAACGCCGCCAGGGGCACTGAAGCTTTCTTT

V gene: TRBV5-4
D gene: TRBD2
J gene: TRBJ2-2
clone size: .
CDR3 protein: CASSKGPGLAGAYTGELFF
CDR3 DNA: TGTGCCAGCAGCAAGGGACCTGGACTAGCGGGGGCCTACACCGGGGAGCTGTTTTTT

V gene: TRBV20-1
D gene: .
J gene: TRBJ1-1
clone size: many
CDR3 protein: CSARPSDGSSTEAFF
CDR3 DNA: TGCAGTGCTAGACCCTCCGATGGGTCTAGCACTGAAGCTTTCTTT

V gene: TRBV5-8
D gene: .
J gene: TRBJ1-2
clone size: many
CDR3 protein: CASSLEFGESLYGYTF
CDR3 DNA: TGTGCCAGCAGCTTGGAATTCGGGGAGTCACTCTATGGCTACACCTTC

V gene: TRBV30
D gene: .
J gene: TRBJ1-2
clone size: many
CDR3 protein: CAWRETGTRTENYGYTF
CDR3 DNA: TGTGCCTGGAGGGAGACCGGGACACGGACAGAAAACTATGGCTACACCTTC

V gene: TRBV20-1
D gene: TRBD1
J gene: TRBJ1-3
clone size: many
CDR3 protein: CSATRGQGAYTIYF
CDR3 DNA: TGCAGTGCCACGAGGGGACAGGGGGCATACACCATATATTTT

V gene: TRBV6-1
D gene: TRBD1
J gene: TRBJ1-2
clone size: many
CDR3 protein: CASSRDRNYGYTF
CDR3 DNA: TGTGCCAGCAGTAGGGACAGAAACTATGGCTACACCTTC

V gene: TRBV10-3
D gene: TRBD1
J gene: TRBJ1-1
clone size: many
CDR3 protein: CAISAKDRGSTEAFF
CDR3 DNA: TGTGCCATCAGTGCCAAGGACAGGGGTAGCACTGAAGCTTTCTTT

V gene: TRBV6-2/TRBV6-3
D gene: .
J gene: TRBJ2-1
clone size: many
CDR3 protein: CASSSGTGFHNEQFF
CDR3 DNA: TGTGCCAGCAGTTCCGGGACGGGGTTTCACAATGAGCAGTTCTTC

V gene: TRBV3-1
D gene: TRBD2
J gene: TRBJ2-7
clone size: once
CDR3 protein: CASSQDSGRYEQYF
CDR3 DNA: TGTGCCAGCAGCCAAGATAGCGGGAGATACGAGCAGTACTTC

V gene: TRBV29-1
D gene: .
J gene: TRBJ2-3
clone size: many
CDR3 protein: CSGRDRISTDTQYF
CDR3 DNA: TGCAGCGGGCGGGACAGAATAAGCACAGATACGCAGTATTTT

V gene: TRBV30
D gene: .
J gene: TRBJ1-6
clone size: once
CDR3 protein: CAWKEGRDSSPLHF
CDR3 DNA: TGTGCCTGGAAGGAGGGGCGAGATTCCTCACCCCTCCACTTT

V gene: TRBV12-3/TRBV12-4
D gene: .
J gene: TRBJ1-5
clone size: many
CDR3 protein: CASSLERGTQHF
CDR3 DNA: TGTGCCAGCAGTTTGGAAAGGGGGACCCAGCATTTT

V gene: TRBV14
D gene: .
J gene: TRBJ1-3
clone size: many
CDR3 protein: CASSQNPGIGNTIYF
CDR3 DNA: TGTGCCAGCAGCCAAAACCCGGGAATAGGAAACACCATATATTTT

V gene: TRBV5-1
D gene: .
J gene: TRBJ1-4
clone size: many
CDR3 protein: CASSPGTANEKLFF
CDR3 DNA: TGCGCCAGCAGCCCGGGGACGGCCAATGAAAAACTGTTTTTT

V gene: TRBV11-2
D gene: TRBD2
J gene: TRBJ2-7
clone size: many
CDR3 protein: CASSLAGEYEQYF
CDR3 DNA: TGTGCCAGCAGCTTGGCGGGAGAATACGAGCAGTACTTC

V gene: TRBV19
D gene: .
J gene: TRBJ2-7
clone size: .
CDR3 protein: CASSWAGNSYEQYF
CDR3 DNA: TGTGCCAGTAGTTGGGCAGGGAACTCCTACGAGCAGTACTTC

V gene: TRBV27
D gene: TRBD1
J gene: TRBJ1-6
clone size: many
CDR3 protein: CASTRTTGFGAYNSPLHF
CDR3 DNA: TGTGCCAGCACCAGAACGACAGGGTTCGGGGCCTATAATTCACCCCTCCACTTT

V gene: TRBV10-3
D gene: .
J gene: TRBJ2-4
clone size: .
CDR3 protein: CAISDRDIQYF
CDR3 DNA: TGTGCCATCAGTGATCGGGACATTCAGTACTTC

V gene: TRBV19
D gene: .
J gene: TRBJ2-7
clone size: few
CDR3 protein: CASSIGGRGPYEQYF
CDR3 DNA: TGTGCCAGTAGTATAGGTGGCAGGGGCCCCTACGAGCAGTACTTC

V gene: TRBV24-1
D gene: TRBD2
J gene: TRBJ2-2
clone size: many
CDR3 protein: CATSDKPLSAGGPTGELFF
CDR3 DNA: TGTGCCACCAGTGATAAACCTCTTTCAGCGGGAGGGCCAACCGGGGAGCTGTTTTTT

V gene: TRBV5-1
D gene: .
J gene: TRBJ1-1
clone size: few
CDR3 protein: CASSLSQVNTEAFF
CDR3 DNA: TGCGCCAGCAGCTTGTCGCAAGTGAACACTGAAGCTTTCTTT

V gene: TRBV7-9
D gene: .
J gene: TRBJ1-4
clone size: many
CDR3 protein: CASSLYGPPTNEKLFF
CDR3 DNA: TGTGCCAGCAGCTTGTACGGGCCGCCAACTAATGAAAAACTGTTTTTT

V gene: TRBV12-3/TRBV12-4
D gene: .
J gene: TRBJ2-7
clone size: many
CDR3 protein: CASSLRLISGHEQYF
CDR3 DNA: TGTGCCAGCAGTCTAAGACTGATCTCTGGCCACGAGCAGTACTTC